The clone carrying this T cell receptor (beta chain) has a count of ten or more. Its specificity is unknown. This entry is derived from a study of CD8 T cells in ankylosing spondylitis. Study-level results: Disease-linked clones reportedly concentrated significantly in matched ankylosing spondylitis synovial fluid. Roughly 8 highly homologous variants formed a TCR beta motif that appeared characteristic of ankylosing spondylitis blood.

V gave up 4 bases and J gave up 2 bases, with 12 bases separating them. This CDR3 is 15 amino acids long. 5'-RACE, quantitative and with molecular barcodes, yielded the TCR beta libraries. One entry per CDR3 protein, called by TCRdb with MiXCR from the 5' RACE reads. The sample lists around 490,000 distinct CDR3 sequences, approximately 5.3% seen once, with around 3.5% in the top ten. The rearrangement links TRBV12-3 or TRBV12-4 to TRBJ1-3, with a possible D match to TRBD1 (6 bases). The sequence derives from a male donor with ankylosing spondylitis. The sample taken for sequencing was blood, either unsorted or a sorted T cell fraction (not recorded which). The CDR3 loop is CASSSYRVTGNTIYF. The CDR3 DNA reads TGTGCCAGCAGTTCGTACAGGGTAACTGGAAACACCATATATTTT.